Included here is one T cell receptor (beta chain) sequence, with context. The CDR3 spans 15 residues. The germline gives CDR1 LNHDA, CDR2 SQIVND (reference sequence). The ends were cut back, 1 base at V and 5 bases at J, with 14 bases in the middle. The data belong to a study of CD8 T cells in Susac syndrome. Sequencing targeted TCR beta in blood CD8+ and CD4+ T cells. The RNA input was roughly 0.5 to 1 ug, and it was reverse transcribed with random hexamers. TCRdb processed the immunoSEQ multiplex PCR reads anew with MiXCR; each CDR3 protein has one entry. The sample carries around 170,000 distinct CDR3 sequences, 90% to 96% recorded once.

The J gene is TRBJ2-5, the V gene TRBV19; D possibly corresponds to TRBD1 (6 bases). Material for sequencing was CD4+ T cells from PBMCs. The sequence came from a human donor with Susac syndrome. The CDR3 DNA sequence: TGTGCCAGTAGTATAGGCCCAACAGGGCTGGAGACCCAGTACTTC. Amino acids: CASSIGPTGLETQYF.